This TCR beta chain is drawn from a study of T-cell reconstitution after alpha-beta-depleted transplantation in children. V dropped 1 base and J dropped 7; count of bases not matched to a gene: 14. This CDR3 comprises 17 residues. Whole-study results and caveats: Diversity of TCRbeta at day 60 was high in some patients, arising from surviving recipient T cells and thymic progenitors. Two months or so post-transplant, alpha-beta T cells reportedly derived from several hundred expanded graft clones. It was newly produced T cells that mostly accounted for T-cell counts and diversity one year after transplant.

As concerns this clonotype: The antigen remains undetermined.

Unique molecular identifiers were used in preparing the TCRbeta library. TCRdb processed the PCR reads anew with MiXCR; each CDR3 protein has one entry. The sample yields 900,000 or so distinct CDR3 sequences, approximately 15% seen once. The chain combines TRBV12-3 or TRBV12-4 with TRBJ2-7, with 9 positions matching TRBD1. The source is a male patient younger than 18 who had a stem cell transplant for acute lymphoblastic leukemia, so the T cells may come from the graft donor. The specimen was PBMCs, mostly from graft donor cells, collected 360 days after TCRalphabeta/CD19-depleted stem cell transplant. DNA of the CDR3: TGTGCCAGCAGTTTAGGTACTTGGACAGGGGAGGTGGAGGAGCAGTACTTC. Amino acids: CASSLGTWTGEVEEQYF.